This T cell receptor (beta chain) was identified in a study of blood T cells in healthy people across ages. PCR was performed a second time for about 7 to 12 cycles using a sample-barcoded 5' primer and a J-beta primer mix. Through a template-switch adaptor with 12 random nucleotides, each cDNA molecule received a tag. Using its own MiXCR run on the 5' RACE reads, TCRdb lists one record per CDR3 protein. The sample has fewer than 650,000 distinct CDR3 sequences; roughly a quarter are singletons. Study-level points and caveats: Strong correlation existed between TCR beta diversity and naive T cell percentage.

In the case of this clonotype: Its antigen remains unknown.

Donor samples were obtained from healthy Caucasian individuals from Russia, aged about 6 to 95. The germline V and J ends were trimmed by 2 bases and 10 bases, with 15 bases remaining between them. Germline V gene data show CDR1 as LNHNV and CDR2 as YYDKDF (reference sequence). This CDR3 comprises 14 residues. These data also featured in a second study, about T cells of mothers and their children. As that study records: Thymic selection shapes TCR recombination output similarly in related and unrelated pairs.

V is TRBV15 and J is TRBJ2-4; D might be TRBD1 or TRBD2, each matching 6 bases. The clonotype originates from a boy aged 2 to 9 in good health. The sequenced sample consisted of blood. CDR3 coding DNA: TGTGCCACCAGCAGAAGAAGGGGGGTCGGGATTCAGTACTTC. Translating gives CATSRRRGVGIQYF. The full variable domain, rest sourced from reference TRBV15 and TRBJ2-4, is DAMVIQNPRYQVTQFGKPVTLSCSQTLNHNVMYWYQQKSSQAPKLLFHYYDKDFNNEADTPDNFQSRRPNTSFCFLDIRSPGLGDTAMYLCATSRRRGVGIQYFGAGTRLSVL.